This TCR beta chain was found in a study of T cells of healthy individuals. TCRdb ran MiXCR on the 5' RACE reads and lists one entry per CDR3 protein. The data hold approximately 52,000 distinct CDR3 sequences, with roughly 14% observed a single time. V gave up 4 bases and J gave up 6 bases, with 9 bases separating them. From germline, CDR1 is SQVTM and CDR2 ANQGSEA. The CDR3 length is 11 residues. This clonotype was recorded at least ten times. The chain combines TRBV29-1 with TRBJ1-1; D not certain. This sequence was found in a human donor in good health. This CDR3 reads CSVVTEAEAFF. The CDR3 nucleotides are TGCAGCGTTGTAACAGAAGCTGAAGCTTTCTTT.